Listed below are T cell receptor beta chains from one sample, sequenced in a study of T-cell memory formation after mild COVID-19. TCRdb independently ran MiXCR on the 5' RACE reads; one entry per CDR3 protein. The data contain about 200,000 distinct CDR3 sequences, around 17% of them singletons. Sequencing input: PBMCs or a T cell subset sorted from them (not recorded which). The receptors shown here come from an adult woman who had mild COVID-19 (a few samples of this study predate the infection). Cell type and time point are not known. Both conserved end residues are part of each CDR3. The order of the fields is clone size, J gene, V gene, CDR3 protein. Where a row states a size, it is once, few, many or the class of an expanded clone; other rows omit it.

>few|TRBJ2-7|TRBV5-1
CASRAGTGDYEQYF
>many|TRBJ1-4|TRBV5-1
CASSSQGEGLFF
>NA|TRBJ1-2|TRBV3-1
CASSQDREGGYGYTF
>few|TRBJ2-2|TRBV7-8
CASSLDPGWAGGRTGELFF
>NA|TRBJ2-5|TRBV7-8
CASSSQLTSGVGETQYF
>NA|TRBJ1-3|TRBV6-6
CASSYGRSSSGNTIYF
>NA|TRBJ2-7|TRBV6-6
CASSHGQASGEQYF
>few|TRBJ2-5|TRBV18
CASSPWNGMRETQYF
>few|TRBJ1-1|TRBV6-1
CASSQEFDTEAFF
>NA|TRBJ1-4|TRBV12-3/TRBV12-4
CASTDRGSNEKLFF
>NA|TRBJ2-3|TRBV27
CASSNGGETDTQYF
>NA|TRBJ2-1|TRBV15
CATSNRDRGPDEQFF
>few|TRBJ1-2|TRBV5-6
CASSSSTGGNYGYTF
>NA|TRBJ2-1|TRBV9
CASSVHSPTTYNEQFF
>NA|TRBJ2-7|TRBV11-2
CASSLNPRDLEQYF